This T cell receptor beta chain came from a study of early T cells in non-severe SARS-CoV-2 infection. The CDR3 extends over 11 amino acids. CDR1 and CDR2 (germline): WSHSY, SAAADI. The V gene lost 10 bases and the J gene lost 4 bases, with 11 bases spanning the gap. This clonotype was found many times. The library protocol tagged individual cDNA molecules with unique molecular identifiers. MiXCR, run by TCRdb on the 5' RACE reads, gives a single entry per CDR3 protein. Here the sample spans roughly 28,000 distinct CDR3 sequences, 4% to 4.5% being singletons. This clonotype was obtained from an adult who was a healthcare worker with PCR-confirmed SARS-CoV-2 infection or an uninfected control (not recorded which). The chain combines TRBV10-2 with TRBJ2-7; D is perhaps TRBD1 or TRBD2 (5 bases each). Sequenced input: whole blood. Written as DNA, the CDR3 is TGCGCCACCCGGTGGGGGTACGAGCAGTACTTC. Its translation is CATRWGYEQYF.